This entry describes one T cell receptor beta chain. Input was 2 ug genomic DNA, or all available if less. Assay used: immunoSEQ multiplex PCR; TCRdb lists only in-frame clones, some missing. Altogether 50,000 to 70,000 clones are present, about 80% being singletons, with the ten largest covering approximately 15%. This sample was taken from a study of glioma-infiltrating T cells after dendritic cell vaccination. The CDR3 covers 12 residues. Per the germline V gene, CDR1 is PRHDT and CDR2 is FYEKMQ (reference sequence). V was clipped by 0 bases and J by 9 bases, with 8 bases between them. Documented time point: after dendritic cell vaccination, including at tumor progression/relapse. Isocitrate dehydrogenase mutation was absent in all glioblastoma patients.

V and J are TRBV13 and TRBJ2-5; the D is unclear. This sequence was found in a human donor with glioblastoma. This material consisted of blood, taken after dendritic cell vaccination. The CDR3 DNA is TGTGCCAGCAGCTTAGGTCCTATGCCCCAGTACTTC. Translation gives CASSLGPMPQYF.